The 31 T cell receptor beta chains listed next were all sequenced from one sample in a study of cytomegalovirus exposure and HLA in healthy donors (dated by TCRdb to about 2017). The library was generated by the immunoSEQ multiplex PCR assay. For the multiplex PCR, a mixture combining 60 forward primers for TCR Vbeta segments and 13 reverse primers for TCR Jbeta segments was used. The source is immuneACCESS, and TCRdb retained only in-frame sequences with V and J called. Part of the clones is not carried over; for the studies checked, unresolved V genes explain less than half of this, and the remainder is unexplained. Here the sample has 100,000 to 150,000 clones; under 80% occur a single time. The ten largest clones take up 4% of the sample. Sequencing was carried out using PBMCs. All receptors come from a man aged 40-55 years in good health and CMV-seropositive.

The gene calls are TRBV2 and TRBJ1-2; 10 nucleotides align to TRBD1. V lost 7 bases and J lost 5; bases outside the gene matches: 4. The germline CDR1 and CDR2 sequences are SNHLY and FYNNEI. CDR3 length equals 13 residues. In nucleotides, the CDR3 is TGTGCCAGCATCCCGGACAGGGGGTATGGCTACACCTTC. Residues: CASIPDRGYGYTF.

The genes are TRBV10-2 and TRBJ2-3, with D perhaps matching TRBD1 (6 bases). This CDR3 contains 18 residues. CDR1 and CDR2 (germline): WSHSY, SAAADI. Trimming removed 0 bases at V and 0 bases at J, with 16 bases between. The CDR3 DNA reads TGCGCCAGCAGTGAGTCAGGACAGACCTTTTCTAGCACAGATACGCAGTATTTT. It encodes CASSESGQTFSSTDTQYF.

The rearrangement uses TRBV6-1 and TRBJ1-1; the D is unclear. V was pared by 4 bases and J by 0 bases, with 9 bases between. Germline V gene lookup returns CDR1 MNHNS and CDR2 SASEGT. The CDR3 is 14 residues long. The CDR3 DNA sequence: TGTGCCAGCAGTGCCCGGAGTATGAACACTGAAGCTTTCTTT. As protein: CASSARSMNTEAFF.

This chain uses TRBV6-5 with TRBJ1-1; possible D gene TRBD1, 5 bases. With 0 bases removed from V and 6 bases from J, the gap between germline ends came to 17 bases. The germline V gene has CDR1 MNHEY and CDR2 SVGAGI. This CDR3 comprises 16 residues. CDR3 coding DNA: TGTGCCAGCAGTTACTCGTTATGGGGGGGAGCGGCTGAAGCTTTCTTT. It encodes CASSYSLWGGAAEAFF.

The rearrangement joins TRBV5-6 to TRBJ2-7; weak D call: TRBD2 (7 bases). In germline, CDR1 is SGHDT, CDR2 YYEEEE. The V end lost 4 bases, the J end lost 6 bases, and 20 bases lay between the germline ends. The CDR3 has 15 amino acids. CDR3 nucleotide sequence: TGTGCCAGCAGCCAGGGGTTGGCAGGGAGGGGCGAGCAGTACTTC. Translation: CASSQGLAGRGEQYF.

In its sample, this clone was seen once. The V gene is TRBV5-1, the J gene TRBJ2-7; D is uncertain. The CDR3 covers 13 residues. The germline gives CDR1 SGHRS, CDR2 YFSETQ. V lost 0 bases and J 4 bases, leaving 8 bases between the germline ends. The CDR3 region is CASSLAGFYEQYF. DNA for the CDR3: TGCGCCAGCAGCTTGGCCGGGTTTTACGAGCAGTACTTC.

This sequence joins TRBV4-1 and TRBJ2-6; 10 bases align to TRBD1. The V gene end was trimmed by 1 base and the J gene end by 4 bases; junction bases not matched to a gene: 4. The CDR3 consists of 17 residues. Germline V lookup: CDR1 MGHRA, CDR2 YSYEKL. The DNA for the CDR3 is TGCGCCAGCAGCCAAGGACAGGGGGCGGGGGGGGCCAACGTCCTGACTTTC. Protein product: CASSQGQGAGGANVLTF.

J is TRBJ1-3 and V is TRBV29-1; no reliable D call. The CDR3 loop spans 15 amino acids. CDR1 and CDR2 from the germline V gene are SQVTM and ANQGSEA. Trimming cost V 7 bases and J 0 bases, with 16 bases left between them. The CDR3 protein is CSAKEGVSSGNTIYF. CDR3 nucleotide sequence: TGCAGCGCCAAAGAGGGAGTGAGCTCTGGAAACACCATATATTTT.

The chain's CDR3 is CASSLTSGRIYNEQFF. The CDR3 nucleotides are TGTGCCAGCAGTTTGACTAGCGGGAGAATCTACAATGAGCAGTTCTTC. This chain uses TRBV5-5 with TRBJ2-1; 12 nucleotides match TRBD2. The length of the CDR3 is 16 residues. V lost 5 bases, J lost 3 bases, and 6 bases stayed unmatched. CDR1 is SGHKS, CDR2 YYEKEE, per germline (reference sequence).

V is TRBV7-6 and J is TRBJ2-7; no definite D call. Between the trimmed V and J ends, which lost 0 bases and 3 bases, there was a span of 6 bases. The CDR3 contains 13 residues. Germline V gene data show CDR1 as SGHVS and CDR2 as FNYEAQ. The CDR3 reads CASSLANGYEQYF. The CDR3 DNA reads TGTGCCAGCAGCTTAGCCAACGGCTACGAGCAGTACTTC.

The V call is TRBV5-1, the J call TRBJ2-7; D possibly corresponds to TRBD2 (7 bases). Germline V gene data show CDR1 as SGHRS and CDR2 as YFSETQ. The ends were cut back, 3 bases at V and 4 bases at J, with 14 bases in the middle. The CDR3 consists of 14 residues. The CDR3: CASSSTGGAYEQYF. The CDR3 region has the DNA TGCGCCAGCAGCTCCACGGGGGGCGCTTACGAGCAGTACTTC.

This chain uses TRBV9 with TRBJ1-1, with TRBD1 identical over 11 bases. The CDR3 has 16 residues. The junction had 5 bases not matched to a gene; V was cut back by 0 bases and J by 4 bases. The germline V gene has CDR1 SGDLS and CDR2 YYNGEE. CDR3 in amino acids: CASSVGTGGAGTEAFF. In DNA, the CDR3 is TGTGCCAGCAGCGTAGGGACAGGGGGCGCGGGCACTGAAGCTTTCTTT.

V is TRBV9 and J is TRBJ1-2; tentatively, D is TRBD1 (6 bases). The CDR3 is made up of 15 amino acids. CDR1 is SGDLS and CDR2 is YYNGEE in the germline V gene. Between the trimmed V and J ends, which lost 0 bases and 3 bases, there was a span of 12 bases. CDR3 DNA sequence: TGTGCCAGCAGCGTAGCCGGGGGGGCTGACTATGGCTACACCTTC. Amino acid sequence: CASSVAGGADYGYTF.

The sample holds a few counts of this clone. The chain is built from TRBV7-9 and TRBJ1-2, with no clear D. The V and J ends lost 1 base and 7 bases respectively, with 7 bases between them. This CDR3 is 12 amino acids long. Germline CDR1 SEHNR, CDR2 FQNEAQ (reference sequence). The DNA for the CDR3 is TGTGCCAGCAGCTTAGGCGGGGTTGGCTACACCTTC. Encoded protein: CASSLGGVGYTF.

The rearrangement uses TRBV10-3 and TRBJ2-5; 8 nucleotides align to TRBD1. The CDR3 runs 16 residues. In germline, CDR1 is ENHRY, CDR2 SYGVKD. J gave up 1 base and V 2 bases, and 6 bases lay outside the gene matches. The CDR3 region is CAISEVDRVAQETQYF. The CDR3 DNA is TGTGCCATCAGTGAGGTGGACAGGGTGGCCCAAGAGACCCAGTACTTC.

This sequence joins TRBV5-4 and TRBJ1-2, with D possibly being TRBD1 (6 bases). The CDR3 totals 14 residues. Germline CDR1 and CDR2: SGHNT and YYREEE (reference sequence). V lost 5 bases and J 5 bases, leaving 16 bases between the germline ends. In DNA, the CDR3 is TGTGCCAGCAGGTTAAGGGGGATTTGGTATGGCTACACCTTC. Translated: CASRLRGIWYGYTF.

This clone was observed a single time. The gene calls are TRBV25-1 and TRBJ1-1; D gene ambiguous. This CDR3 comprises 14 residues. In germline, CDR1 is MGHDK, CDR2 SYGVNS. V dropped 5 bases and J dropped 5 bases, with 15 bases sitting between them. The CDR3, as DNA: TGTGCCAGCAGTATCTCAGGATTCTGGACTGAAGCTTTCTTT. Residues: CASSISGFWTEAFF.

This clone was seen a few times. The chain recombines TRBV19 with TRBJ2-5; 8 bases match TRBD2. The J call may be incorrect, as the DNA end agrees better with TRBJ2-7. This CDR3 comprises 13 residues. From germline, CDR1 is LNHDA and CDR2 SQIVND (reference sequence). The CDR3 DNA sequence: TGTGCCAGTAGTATGGGGACTAGCTACGAGCAGTACTTC. Its translation: CASSMGTSYEQYF.

This sequence joins TRBV7-2 and TRBJ2-7; 11 bases match TRBD1. Germline loops: CDR1 SGHTA, CDR2 FQGNSA. The CDR3 is 15 residues long. The trim removed 0 bases at V and 6 bases at J, leaving 4 bases unmatched. In nucleotides, the CDR3 is TGTGCCAGCAGCTTAGCGAAGGGGACAGGGGGCGAGCAGTACTTC. Its protein is CASSLAKGTGGEQYF.

A few counts support this clone. V usage is TRBV30 and J usage is TRBJ1-5; a possible D gene is TRBD1 (5 bases). The CDR3 covers 15 residues. V was cut by 7 bases and J by 4 bases, with 20 bases left in between. CDR1 and CDR2 (germline): GTSNPN, SVGIG (reference sequence). As DNA, the CDR3 is TGTGCCTATACAAAAATCGGGGGGACTAATCAGCCCCAGCATTTT. The encoded protein is CAYTKIGGTNQPQHF.

The V gene is TRBV9, the J gene TRBJ2-2; possibly TRBD1 for D (5 bases). The CDR3 sequence is 17 residues long. The germline CDR1 and CDR2 sequences are SGDLS and YYNGEE. The V gene lost 6 bases and the J gene lost 0 bases, with 18 bases spanning the gap. The CDR3 DNA sequence: TGTGCCAGCACTCCCGAGTGGGCCAGGGCGAACACCGGGGAGCTGTTTTTT. It encodes CASTPEWARANTGELFF.

The sample holds a few counts of this clone. The gene calls are TRBV9 and TRBJ2-7; 11 bases are shared with TRBD2. The trim removed 3 bases at V and 3 bases at J, leaving 11 bases unmatched. CDR3 length: 17 amino acids. Germline V lookup: CDR1 SGDLS, CDR2 YYNGEE. The CDR3 protein is CASSAPPGTSGYYEQYF. For the CDR3, the DNA is TGTGCCAGCAGCGCTCCTCCCGGGACTAGCGGCTACTACGAGCAGTACTTC.

CDR3: CASSQDRQGEAFF. DNA of the CDR3: TGTGCCAGCAGCCAAGATCGGCAGGGCGAAGCTTTCTTT. The chain links TRBV14 to TRBJ1-1; the D gene is possibly TRBD1 (5 bases). CDR1 and CDR2 (germline): SGHDN, FVKESK. The CDR3 sequence is 13 residues long. Trimming stripped 0 bases from V and 8 bases from J, with 10 bases between.

This chain connects TRBV29-1 to TRBJ2-2, with D perhaps matching TRBD2 (7 bases). CDR3 length: 15 residues. Looked up from germline, CDR1 is SQVTM and CDR2 is ANQGSEA. V was pared by 1 base and J by 4 bases, with 13 bases between. As DNA, the CDR3 is TGCAGCGTTGAAGCGGGGGGCAGCGGCACCGGGGAGCTGTTTTTT. Translation gives CSVEAGGSGTGELFF.

This clone was picked up a small number of times. V and J are TRBV7-9 and TRBJ2-5, with a weak D call TRBD1 (7 bases). V lost 1 base and J 4 bases, leaving 16 bases between the germline ends. Germline CDR1 SEHNR, CDR2 FQNEAQ (reference sequence). This CDR3 region has 16 residues. The CDR3 bases are TGTGCCAGCAGCTTAGGGCAGGGGGGAATTGGAGAGACCCAGTACTTC. Amino acids: CASSLGQGGIGETQYF.

The rearrangement links TRBV5-1 to TRBJ2-2, with TRBD2 identical over 9 bases. The CDR3 is 16 residues long. Trimming at V came to 5 bases and at J to 0 bases, leaving 5 bases not matched to a gene. Germline CDR1 SGHRS, CDR2 YFSETQ. The CDR3 reads CASRPAGGSNTGELFF. The DNA of the CDR3 is TGCGCCAGCAGGCCAGCGGGGGGCTCGAACACCGGGGAGCTGTTTTTT.

The rearrangement uses TRBV2 and TRBJ2-5, with 9 bases fitting TRBD2. Germline V gene data show CDR1 as SNHLY and CDR2 as FYNNEI. This CDR3 spans 15 amino acids. V was clipped by 6 bases and J by 8 bases; unmatched bases: 13. In nucleotides, the CDR3 is TGTGCCAGCAGGGGAGAGCTAGCGGGGACCCCAACCCAGTACTTC. It codes for CASRGELAGTPTQYF.

The chain combines TRBV15 with TRBJ2-1, with D possibly being TRBD2 (5 bases). The germline V gene has CDR1 LNHNV and CDR2 YYDKDF (reference sequence). The CDR3 sequence is 13 residues long. V lost 0 bases, J lost 10 bases, and 10 bases lay in between. The CDR3 reads CATSRDFGGEQFF. The CDR3 nucleotides read TGTGCCACCAGCAGAGATTTTGGAGGAGAGCAGTTCTTC.

The chain combines TRBV9 with TRBJ2-3; D might be TRBD2 (6 bases). From germline, CDR1 is SGDLS and CDR2 YYNGEE. The CDR3 runs 14 residues. Trimming removed 3 bases at V and 1 base at J, with 9 bases between. CDR3 bases: TGTGCCAGCAGCGCGGAGGGAGGCACAGATACGCAGTATTTT. Amino acids: CASSAEGGTDTQYF.

The V call is TRBV30, the J call TRBJ1-4; D gene unclear. Germline CDR1 GTSNPN, CDR2 SVGIG (reference sequence). This CDR3 has 13 residues. With 3 bases removed from V and 0 bases from J, the gap between germline ends came to 5 bases. The CDR3 DNA reads TGTGCCTGGAGGGTAGCAACTAATGAAAAACTGTTTTTT. It translates to CAWRVATNEKLFF. Looking up the rest from reference TRBV30 and TRBJ1-4 gives the full variable domain: SQTIHQWPATLVQPVGSPLSLECTVEGTSNPNLYWYRQAAGRGLQLLFYSVGIGQISSEVPQNLSASRPQDRQFILSSKKLLLSDSGFYLCAWRVATNEKLFFGSGTQLSVL.

This clone was seen a handful of times. The CDR3 here is CASSYAQGLGTGELFF. CDR3 DNA: TGTGCCAGCAGTTACGCACAGGGTCTCGGCACCGGGGAGCTGTTTTTT. This chain uses TRBV6-5 with TRBJ2-2; a weak D match, TRBD1 (6 bases). The V gene's germline CDR1 is MNHEY and CDR2 SVGAGI. V was trimmed by 2 bases and J by 4 bases, leaving 14 bases between them. The CDR3 covers 16 residues.